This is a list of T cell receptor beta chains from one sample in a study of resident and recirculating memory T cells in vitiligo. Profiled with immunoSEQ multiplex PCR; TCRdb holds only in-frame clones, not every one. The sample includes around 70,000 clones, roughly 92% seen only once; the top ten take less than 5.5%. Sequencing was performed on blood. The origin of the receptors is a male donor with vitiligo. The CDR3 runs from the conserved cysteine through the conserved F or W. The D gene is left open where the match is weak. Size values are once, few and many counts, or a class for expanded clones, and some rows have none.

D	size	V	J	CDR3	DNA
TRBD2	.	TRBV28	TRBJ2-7	CASSLGTSGYEQYF	TGTGCCAGCAGTTTGGGGACTAGCGGCTACGAGCAGTACTTC
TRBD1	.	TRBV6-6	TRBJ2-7	CASSPTTGGTYEQYF	TGTGCCAGCAGTCCTACGACAGGGGGCACCTACGAGCAGTACTTC
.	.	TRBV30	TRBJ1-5	CAWSVAGASNQPQHF	TGTGCCTGGAGTGTAGCAGGGGCCAGCAATCAGCCCCAGCATTTT
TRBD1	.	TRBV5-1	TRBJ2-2	CASSLRPTTGTGSWVGELFF	TGCGCCAGCAGCTTGCGCCCGACTACCGGGACAGGGAGTTGGGTCGGGGAGCTGTTTTTT
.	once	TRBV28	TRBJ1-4	CASSPRTVDLNEKLFF	TGTGCCAGCAGTCCTCGGACAGTAGATCTAAATGAAAAACTGTTTTTT
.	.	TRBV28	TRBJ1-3	CASRTDSGNTIYF	TGTGCCAGCCGAACGGACAGTGGAAACACCATATATTTT
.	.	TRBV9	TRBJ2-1	CASSVGGALNNEQFF	TGTGCCAGCAGCGTAGGAGGAGCACTAAACAATGAGCAGTTCTTC
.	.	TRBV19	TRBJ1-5	CASSMAVDSWPQHF	TGTGCCAGTAGTATGGCGGTAGACTCATGGCCCCAGCATTTT
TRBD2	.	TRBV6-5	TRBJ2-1	CASRTGGAGYNEQFF	TGTGCCAGCAGGACCGGGGGGGCAGGGTACAATGAGCAGTTCTTC
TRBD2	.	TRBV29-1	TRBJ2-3	CSALRHPGLAGVTDTQYF	TGCAGCGCGTTGAGGCACCCCGGACTAGCGGGAGTCACAGATACGCAGTATTTT
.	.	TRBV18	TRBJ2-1	CASSPGSRSRSYNEQFF	TGTGCCAGCTCCCCAGGGTCCCGATCGAGGTCCTACAATGAGCAGTTCTTC